A selection of T cell receptor beta chains follows, all from one sample in a study of neurological immune-mediated disorders. Each CDR3 protein is one row after TCRdb ran MiXCR on the 5' RACE reads. The sample consists of tens of thousands of distinct CDR3 sequences, about a tenth of them appearing once. Sequencing input: PBMCs. These receptor sequences come from a woman younger than 45 with HTLV-1-associated myelopathy (HAM/TSP). Each CDR3 is given with its conserved first and last residue. A D gene is named only where the DNA matches it firmly. Clone size is stated in some rows and not others, as once, few, many or a class when expanded.

V	size	J	D	DNA	CDR3
TRBV7-2	.	TRBJ2-1	.	TGTGCCAGCAGCTTAGGGGCGGGGACCGGGATAAAGCAGTTCTTC	CASSLGAGTGIKQFF
TRBV20-1	many	TRBJ2-4	.	TGCAGTGCTAGAATACCGGGAGAAAACATTCAGTACTTC	CSARIPGENIQYF
TRBV12-3/TRBV12-4	many	TRBJ2-3	TRBD2	TGTGCCAGCAGCCGCTTTAGCGCGGGGGGTACAGATACGCAGTATTTT	CASSRFSAGGTDTQYF
TRBV5-1	many	TRBJ2-1	TRBD2	TGCGCCAGCAGCTTGGTATCTGCGGGGGGCTACAATGAGCAGTTCTTC	CASSLVSAGGYNEQFF
TRBV20-1	many	TRBJ1-3	.	TGCAGTGCTAGCCCTCCGGGGGATCGGACCATATATTTT	CSASPPGDRTIYF
TRBV6-6	many	TRBJ1-6	.	TGTGCCAGCGGGCCATCACCCCTCCACTTT	CASGPSPLHF
TRBV7-9	many	TRBJ1-2	TRBD1	TGTGCCAGCAGCTCGACAGGGGGCGGTTTCTATGGCTACACCTTC	CASSSTGGGFYGYTF
TRBV12-3/TRBV12-4	many	TRBJ2-1	.	TGTGCCAGCAGTTTTGCTGGTGATGAGCAGTTCTTC	CASSFAGDEQFF
TRBV20-1	many	TRBJ2-1	TRBD2	TGCAGTGCTAGTAGCGGGGGGCATCTAGGTGAGCAGTTCTTC	CSASSGGHLGEQFF
TRBV20-1	many	TRBJ1-2	.	TGCAGTGCTAACTATGGCTACACCTTC	CSANYGYTF
TRBV29-1	many	TRBJ1-1	TRBD1	TGCAGCGTTGATTTATACTGGGACAGGGTTACGTTCGGCACTGAAGCTTTCTTT	CSVDLYWDRVTFGTEAFF
TRBV11-2	many	TRBJ2-2	.	TGTGCCAGCAGCCCCGTGGGGAGGGAGCTGTTTTTT	CASSPVGRELFF
TRBV2	many	TRBJ1-5	.	TGTGCCAGCAGCCTGGGGGGGGGCCGGCAGCCCCAGCATTTT	CASSLGGGRQPQHF
TRBV3-1	many	TRBJ2-2	TRBD1	TGTGCCAGCAGCCCCCCCCCCAGGACAGGGAACACCGGGGAGCTGTTTTTT	CASSPPPRTGNTGELFF
TRBV6-5	many	TRBJ2-3	TRBD2	TGTGCCAGCAGTTCCAGGGGACTAGCGGGCACAGATACGCAGTATTTT	CASSSRGLAGTDTQYF
TRBV5-1	many	TRBJ1-5	.	TGCGCCAGCAGCTTGGAGGGGCAGCCCCAGCATTTT	CASSLEGQPQHF
TRBV13	many	TRBJ1-4	.	TGTGCCAGCAGCAAAACAGGGAGAAGGGCTAATGAAAAACTGTTTTTT	CASSKTGRRANEKLFF
TRBV5-1	.	TRBJ1-2	.	TGCACCAGCAGCTTGAGTCGTCGGTGTATCAATGGCTACACCTTC	CTSSLSRRCINGYTF
TRBV6-5	many	TRBJ1-1	.	TGTGCCAGCGCAATGATGTTGAACACTGAAGCTTTCTTT	CASAMMLNTEAFF
TRBV20-1	many	TRBJ2-3	.	TGCAGTGCTAGGAGCGCCGCCCTCCCCGATACGCAGTATTTT	CSARSAALPDTQYF
TRBV7-3	many	TRBJ1-1	.	TGTGCCAGCAGCTCTACAGGGACCTTGAACACTGAAGCTTTCTTT	CASSSTGTLNTEAFF
TRBV20-1	many	TRBJ1-6	.	TGCAGTGCTAGTCAGGGATCACCCCTCCACTTT	CSASQGSPLHF
TRBV6-5	.	TRBJ1-3	TRBD1	TGTGCCAACAGCGCACCTGGACAGGGAAGAAACACCATATATTTT	CANSAPGQGRNTIYF
TRBV7-2	many	TRBJ2-7	.	TGTGCCAGCAGCTCCGCCTACGAGCAGTACTTC	CASSSAYEQYF